These 19 T cell receptor beta chains share one sample of origin, sequenced in a study of cytomegalovirus exposure and HLA in healthy donors. This PCR relied on a set of 60 Vbeta primers and 13 Jbeta primers. Clones were read by immunoSEQ multiplex PCR, and TCRdb kept only the in-frame ones, dropping some. The table includes over 200,000 clones, roughly 79% detected once. Sequenced input: PBMCs. These receptor sequences come from a woman aged 35 to 49 in good health and CMV-seronegative.

This clone was seen a few times. This chain links TRBV4-2 with TRBJ1-5, with 8 bases aligning to TRBD1. This CDR3 has 16 residues. Germline V gene data show CDR1 as LGHNA and CDR2 as YNFKEQ. V lost 0 bases and J lost 7; bases outside the gene matches: 8. The CDR3 is CASSQEDRDPWQPQHF. CDR3 DNA sequence: TGTGCCAGCAGCCAAGAGGACAGGGATCCCTGGCAGCCCCAGCATTTT.

CDR3 protein: CASSGNRGFYEQYF. DNA for the CDR3: TGCGCCAGCAGTGGAAACAGGGGCTTCTACGAGCAGTACTTC. The rearrangement joins TRBV10-2 to TRBJ2-7; 7 bases map to TRBD1. V gave up 4 bases and J gave up 3 bases; unmatched junction bases: 6. CDR3 size: 14 residues. CDR1 WSHSY and CDR2 SAAADI come from the germline V gene.

The chain recombines TRBV5-4 with TRBJ1-4; D is ambiguous. Germline CDR1 and CDR2: SGHNT and YYREEE (reference sequence). Trimming pared 4 bases from V and 9 bases from J, leaving 16 bases between. CDR3 size: 14 residues. CDR3 DNA sequence: TGTGCCAGCAGCGGCCCCGAACTCGGGAAAAAACTGTTTTTT. This encodes CASSGPELGKKLFF. The complete variable domain, with remaining parts taken from reference TRBV5-4 and TRBJ1-4, reads ETGVTQSPTHLIKTRGQQVTLRCSSQSGHNTVSWYQQALGQGPQFIFQYYREEENGRGNFPPRFSGLQFPNYSSELNVNALELDDSALYLCASSGPELGKKLFFGSGTQLSVL.

The J gene is TRBJ1-5, the V gene TRBV19, with D unclear. Trimming stripped 3 bases from V and 3 bases from J, with 12 bases between. The CDR3 totals 15 residues. Germline V lookup: CDR1 LNHDA, CDR2 SQIVND (reference sequence). CDR3 amino acids: CASSITGKFNQPQHF. The CDR3 coding sequence is TGTGCCAGTAGTATCACGGGAAAGTTCAATCAGCCCCAGCATTTT.

The V gene is TRBV7-3, the J gene TRBJ2-5, with 10 bases identical to TRBD2. The germline V gene encodes CDR1 SGHTA and CDR2 FQGTGA. The CDR3 covers 15 residues. The ends lost 5 bases at V and 1 base at J; junction bases unmatched: 4. The CDR3 region is CASSRASGGQETQYF. DNA for the CDR3: TGTGCCAGCAGCCGGGCTAGCGGGGGCCAAGAGACCCAGTACTTC.

The chain uses TRBV6-6 and TRBJ2-7, with D possibly being TRBD2 (7 bases). V dropped 5 bases and J dropped 4 bases, with 21 bases sitting between them. The CDR3 runs to 16 residues. Germline V lookup: CDR1 MNHNY, CDR2 SVGAGI (reference sequence). CDR3 region: CASSGNREGAIYEQYF. The DNA for the CDR3 is TGTGCCAGCAGTGGGAACAGGGAGGGAGCAATTTACGAGCAGTACTTC.

The chain carries TRBV29-1 and TRBJ2-1; TRBD1 aligns across 9 bases. The germline V gene encodes CDR1 SQVTM and CDR2 ANQGSEA. There are 18 residues in the CDR3. With V trimmed by 0 bases and J by 1 base, 10 bases remained unmatched. CDR3 amino acids: CSVEDPVGQGNSYNEQFF. In DNA, the CDR3 is TGCAGCGTTGAAGATCCAGTCGGACAGGGGAATTCCTACAATGAGCAGTTCTTC.

This chain links TRBV4-1 with TRBJ2-3; D is unresolved. Trimming removed 6 bases from V and 0 bases from J, with 10 bases in between. The CDR3 is 14 amino acids. The V gene's germline CDR1 is MGHRA and CDR2 YSYEKL. CDR3 amino acids: CASRGAHSTDTQYF. CDR3 DNA sequence: TGCGCCAGCAGGGGCGCTCACAGCACAGATACGCAGTATTTT.

This chain joins TRBV10-3 and TRBJ1-5; D is uncertain. The CDR3 has 14 residues. Trimming stripped 4 bases from V and 2 bases from J, with 9 bases between. CDR1 is ENHRY and CDR2 is SYGVKD in the germline V gene. The CDR3 sequence is CAISAVGGNQPQHF. The CDR3 coding sequence is TGTGCCATCAGTGCCGTCGGGGGCAATCAGCCCCAGCATTTT.

CDR3 sequence: CASSITGGMNTEAFF. The CDR3 DNA reads as TGTGCCAGTAGTATTACAGGGGGCATGAACACTGAAGCTTTCTTT. V usage is TRBV19 and J usage is TRBJ1-1; TRBD1 agrees at 9 bases. The germline CDR1 and CDR2 sequences are LNHDA and SQIVND (reference sequence). J was trimmed by 0 bases and V by 3 bases; bases with no gene match: 2. CDR3 length equals 15 residues.

The V gene is TRBV7-6, the J gene TRBJ2-5, with D perhaps matching TRBD1 (5 bases). The CDR3 loop spans 14 amino acids. CDR1 SGHVS and CDR2 FNYEAQ come from the germline V gene. V was shortened by 6 bases and J by 4 bases, with 15 bases between the two germline ends. CDR3 in amino acids: CASRAVWGAETQYF. The CDR3 region has the DNA TGTGCCAGCAGGGCTGTATGGGGCGCAGAGACCCAGTACTTC.

This chain links TRBV4-2 with TRBJ2-1; TRBD1 might be the D (5 bases). The germline CDR1 and CDR2 sequences are LGHNA and YNFKEQ. This CDR3 spans 14 amino acids. The V end was cut by 0 bases, the J end by 8 bases, with 11 bases between. In DNA, the CDR3 is TGTGCCAGCAGCCAAGACTCAGGGAACGATGAGCAGTTCTTC. It yields the protein CASSQDSGNDEQFF.

This clone has only one observation. The rearrangement joins TRBV2 to TRBJ1-1, with D possibly being TRBD1 (5 bases). Germline-derived CDR1 and CDR2 are SNHLY and FYNNEI. The CDR3 contains 15 residues. V dropped 6 bases and J dropped 0 bases, with 14 bases sitting between them. This chain's CDR3 is CASRYPQVMNTEAFF. CDR3 DNA: TGTGCCAGCAGGTATCCACAGGTTATGAACACTGAAGCTTTCTTT.

The sample holds a few counts of this clone. V is TRBV4-3 and J is TRBJ2-7, with a possible D match to TRBD1 (6 bases). The germline V gene encodes CDR1 LGHNA and CDR2 YSLEER. CDR3 size: 15 residues. The germline V and J ends were trimmed by 1 base and 3 bases, with 13 bases remaining between them. CDR3 coding DNA: TGCGCCAGCAGCCAAGCCCCTTCACAGGGCTACGAGCAGTACTTC. The encoded protein is CASSQAPSQGYEQYF.

In the case of this clone: Other DNA sequences in this sample translate to the same CDR3. The rearrangement uses TRBV9 and TRBJ2-1; D is undetermined. V shed 0 bases and J shed 4 bases, with 8 bases lying between them. The CDR3 spans 14 residues. The germline V gene has CDR1 SGDLS and CDR2 YYNGEE. CDR3 protein: CASSVAGSYNEQFF. In nucleotides, the CDR3 is TGTGCCAGCAGCGTAGCTGGCAGTTACAATGAGCAGTTCTTC.

V and J are TRBV7-9 and TRBJ2-7, with 10 nucleotides matching TRBD1. The CDR3 runs to 19 residues. Germline trimming cut 3 bases from V and 5 bases from J; bases unmatched to any gene: 19. Germline V lookup: CDR1 SEHNR, CDR2 FQNEAQ (reference sequence). This CDR3 is CASSFPEFSPGQGRDEQYF. The CDR3 DNA follows: TGTGCCAGCAGCTTTCCCGAATTTAGCCCGGGACAGGGGAGAGACGAGCAGTACTTC.

This clone has more than one count but fewer than ten. J is TRBJ2-1 and V is TRBV25-1; maybe TRBD1 (6 bases). V lost 4 bases to trimming and J lost 6 bases, with 19 bases between them. CDR1 MGHDK and CDR2 SYGVNS come from the germline V gene. This CDR3 contains 16 residues. The CDR3 coding sequence is TGTGCCAGCAGTGGGGGGCGGCAGGGGCCCAGCAATGAGCAGTTCTTC. It translates to CASSGGRQGPSNEQFF.

The gene calls are TRBV13 and TRBJ1-1, with D unclear. Trimming took off 2 bases at V and 2 bases at J, with 18 bases between the two ends. Germline V gene sequence: CDR1 PRHDT, CDR2 FYEKMQ (reference sequence). The CDR3 totals 17 residues. As DNA, the CDR3 is TGTGCCAGCAGCTTAATCGGGGTTGGGAGGGATAACACTGAAGCTTTCTTT. The encoded protein is CASSLIGVGRDNTEAFF.

The chain carries TRBV13 and TRBJ1-6, with TRBD1 identical over 8 bases. This CDR3 is built from 14 residues. From germline, CDR1 is PRHDT and CDR2 FYEKMQ (reference sequence). Unmatched junction bases numbered 3, after V lost 1 base and J lost 10 bases. CDR3 DNA: TGTGCCAGCAGCTTAGCGGACAGGGAATCACCCCTCCACTTT. Its protein is CASSLADRESPLHF.